The 2 T cell receptor beta chains presented below share a single source sample, sequenced in a study of cytomegalovirus exposure and HLA in healthy donors. PCR was performed using 60 Vbeta and 13 Jbeta primers. Data came from immunoSEQ multiplex PCR; TCRdb stores just in-frame clones and leaves some out. The sample shows 95,000 or so clones, 60% to 85% of them seen only once. The source material was PBMCs. The source is a woman aged 40 to 50 in good health and CMV-seronegative.

This CDR3 is CASTQGSSYNEQFF. DNA of the CDR3: TGTGCCAGTACACAGGGAAGCTCCTACAATGAGCAGTTCTTC. The chain employs TRBV27 and TRBJ2-1, with D maybe TRBD1 (6 bases). The CDR3 length is 14 residues. V lost 9 bases and J 0 bases, leaving 12 bases between the germline ends. Germline assignment: CDR1 MNHEY and CDR2 SMNVEV (reference sequence).

This chain connects TRBV2 to TRBJ2-5, with TRBD1 identical over 7 bases. The end of the DNA is better explained by TRBJ2-7, so the J call may be wrong. CDR3 length equals 14 residues. Per germline, CDR1 SNHLY and CDR2 FYNNEI. The CDR3 spells CASSRDRYSYEQYF. CDR3 DNA: TGTGCCAGCAGTAGGGACAGATACTCCTACGAGCAGTACTTC.